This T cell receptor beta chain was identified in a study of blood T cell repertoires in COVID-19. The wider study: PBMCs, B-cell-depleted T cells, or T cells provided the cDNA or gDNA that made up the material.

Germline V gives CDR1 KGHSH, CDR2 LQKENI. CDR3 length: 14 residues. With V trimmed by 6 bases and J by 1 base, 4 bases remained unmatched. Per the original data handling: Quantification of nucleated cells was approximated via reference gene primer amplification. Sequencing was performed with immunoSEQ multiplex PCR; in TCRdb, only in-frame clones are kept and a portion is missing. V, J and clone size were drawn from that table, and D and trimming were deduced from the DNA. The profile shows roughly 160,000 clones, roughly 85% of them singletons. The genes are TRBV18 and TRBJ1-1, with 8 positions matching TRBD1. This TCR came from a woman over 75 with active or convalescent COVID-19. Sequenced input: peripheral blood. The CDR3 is CASSRQGTNTEAFF. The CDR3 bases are TGTGCCAGCTCTCGACAGGGGACGAACACTGAAGCTTTCTTT.